The 18 T cell receptor beta chains below all came from one sample that was sequenced in a study of neurological immune-mediated disorders. Each CDR3 protein gets one entry after TCRdb re-called the 5' RACE reads with MiXCR. The table includes 65,000 to 90,000 distinct CDR3 sequences, about 9.3% detected once. Sequences were obtained from PBMCs. The source of these receptors is a man in his forties in good health.

Ten or more counts support this clonotype. This chain uses TRBV29-1 with TRBJ1-1; D is undetermined. Germline V gives CDR1 SQVTM, CDR2 ANQGSEA. V shed 7 bases and J shed 2 bases, with 11 bases lying between them. The CDR3 is 12 amino acids. The CDR3 region has the DNA TGCAGCGCCGGGGTTGGTAACACTGAAGCTTTCTTT. This sequence encodes CSAGVGNTEAFF.

The sample holds many counts of this clonotype. V gene TRBV10-2 combines with J gene TRBJ2-7; TRBD2 matches at 7 bases. Germline assignment: CDR1 WSHSY and CDR2 SAAADI. The CDR3 covers 12 residues. The J segment lost 4 bases and the V segment lost 8 bases, leaving 5 bases of the junction unmatched. DNA of the CDR3: TGCGCCAGCGGTCCTAGCGGTTACGAGCAGTACTTC. This sequence encodes CASGPSGYEQYF.

As to this clonotype: This may stem from a read error, because a much larger clone lies one nucleotide away. The chain couples TRBV7-2 to TRBJ1-1; D is perhaps TRBD1 (6 bases). The CDR3 loop spans 14 amino acids. V was cut by 6 bases and J by 5 bases, with 16 bases left in between. Germline assignment: CDR1 SGHTA and CDR2 FQGNSA. The CDR3 loop reads CASRTDSRITEAFF. DNA of the CDR3: TGTGCCAGCAGAACGGACAGTCGGATTACTGAAGCTTTCTTT. The full variable domain, in which reference TRBV7-2 and TRBJ1-1 provide the parts outside the CDR3, is GAGVSQSPSNKVTEKGKDVELRCDPISGHTALYWYRQSLGQGLEFLIYFQGNSAPDKSGLPSDRFSAERTGGSVSTLTIQRTQQEDSAVYLCASRTDSRITEAFFGQGTRLTVV.

The table lists this clonotype with many counts. J is TRBJ2-1 and V is TRBV9; a weak D match, TRBD1 (7 bases). The CDR3 totals 17 residues. Trimming shortened V by 3 bases and J by 0 bases, and 16 bases separated the two germline ends. CDR1 and CDR2 from the germline V gene are SGDLS and YYNGEE. The CDR3: CASSAQGGLTSYNEQFF. CDR3 nucleotide sequence: TGTGCCAGCAGCGCTCAGGGGGGTCTAACCTCCTACAATGAGCAGTTCTTC.

This clonotype has ten or more counts. The chain recombines TRBV7-2 with TRBJ2-7; 9 positions match TRBD2. J lost 5 bases, V lost 1 base, and 12 bases had no gene match. The V gene's germline CDR1 is SGHTA and CDR2 FQGNSA. The length of the CDR3 is 17 residues. The CDR3 DNA sequence: TGTGCCAGCAGCTTAGTTGCGGGGGGGCGTACTTTACACGAGCAGTACTTC. This sequence encodes CASSLVAGGRTLHEQYF.

In its sample, this clonotype was seen many times. The V and J genes are TRBV9 and TRBJ2-1; D gene ambiguous. The CDR3 consists of 16 residues. Germline V lookup: CDR1 SGDLS, CDR2 YYNGEE. Deletions cut 3 bases from V and 6 bases from J, with 19 bases between. The CDR3 coding sequence is TGTGCCAGCAGCGCCGACCCAGTGGGAAACATCAATGAGCAGTTCTTC. Protein sequence: CASSADPVGNINEQFF.

This clonotype has ten or more counts. The chain links TRBV20-1 to TRBJ1-2, with D possibly TRBD1 on 5 matching bases. The germline gives CDR1 DFQATT, CDR2 SNEGSKA (reference sequence). Trimming stripped 1 base from V and 0 bases from J, with 6 bases between. The CDR3 runs 13 residues. CDR3 nucleotide sequence: TGCAGTGCTAGAGGACAGACTAACTATGGCTACACCTTC. This encodes CSARGQTNYGYTF.

As to this clonotype: It may be a read error: a sequence one base away is much more abundant. The CDR3 bases are TGTGTCAGCAGCGATAACAGGGCAACCGAAGCTTTCTTT. Encoded protein: CVSSDNRATEAFF. This chain joins TRBV9 and TRBJ1-1; D might be TRBD1 (6 bases). CDR1 and CDR2 (germline): SGDLS, YYNGEE. CDR3 length: 13 amino acids.

This clonotype was observed many times. The chain has TRBV11-2 and TRBJ2-5; 13 nucleotides agree with TRBD2. CDR3 length: 14 amino acids. After removal of 8 bases from V and 5 bases from J, the junction contained 5 bases not matched to a gene. CDR1 and CDR2 from the germline V gene are SGHAT and FQNNGV. CDR3 residues: CASARTSGSETQYF. CDR3 nucleotides: TGTGCCAGCGCTCGGACTAGCGGGAGTGAGACCCAGTACTTC.

This clonotype was observed at least ten times. The CDR3 DNA reads as TGCAGTGCTACCCCCTTGGGGAGAAGCTCCTACAATGAGCAGTTCTTC. Amino acid sequence: CSATPLGRSSYNEQFF. This chain joins TRBV20-1 and TRBJ2-1, with a possible D match to TRBD2 (5 bases). CDR1 is DFQATT, CDR2 SNEGSKA, per germline (reference sequence). The CDR3 covers 16 residues. V lost 4 bases, J lost 0 bases, and 16 bases lay in between.

There are many counts of this clonotype. The chain is built from TRBV5-1 and TRBJ2-1, with 14 bases fitting TRBD2. Germline V lookup: CDR1 SGHRS, CDR2 YFSETQ. The CDR3 has 19 amino acids. Trimming took 0 bases from V and 2 from J; bases not matched to a gene: 7. The CDR3 here is CASSLEGTSGGHTYNEQFF. The CDR3 nucleotides read TGCGCCAGCAGCTTGGAGGGGACTAGCGGGGGCCATACCTACAATGAGCAGTTCTTC.

This clonotype was counted ten times or more. The chain joins TRBV7-3 to TRBJ2-7; 13 bases fit TRBD2. V lost 2 bases and J lost 5; bases outside the gene matches: 27. The V gene's germline CDR1 is SGHTA and CDR2 FQGTGA. This CDR3 region has 23 residues. Here the CDR3 reads CASSLVGTAPGLAGPHGTDEQYF. Here the CDR3 DNA reads TGTGCCAGCAGCTTAGTCGGGACAGCTCCGGGACTAGCGGGACCCCACGGAACGGACGAGCAGTACTTC.

This clonotype was observed many times. The chain carries TRBV5-1 and TRBJ2-3, with TRBD1 matching over 8 bases. V shed 0 bases, J shed 4 bases, and the junction held 4 bases outside the gene matches. Germline lookup yields CDR1 SGHRS and CDR2 YFSETQ. This CDR3 has 15 amino acids. Written as DNA, the CDR3 is TGCGCCAGCAGCTTGGCCGCAGGGGGCGCAGATACGCAGTATTTT. Its protein product is CASSLAAGGADTQYF.

This clonotype was observed at least ten times. The gene calls are TRBV5-1 and TRBJ2-5; D gene ambiguous. This CDR3 has 13 residues. Germline CDR1 reads SGHRS; CDR2 reads YFSETQ. V dropped 1 base and J dropped 2 bases, with 6 bases sitting between them. The CDR3 region is CASSLSPQETQYF. The CDR3 bases are TGCGCCAGCAGCTTGTCGCCACAAGAGACCCAGTACTTC.

This clonotype is a singleton in its sample. V usage is TRBV5-6 and J usage is TRBJ2-5, with 8 bases aligning to TRBD2. The CDR3 is made up of 14 amino acids. The germline CDR1 and CDR2 sequences are SGHDT and YYEEEE. The V segment lost 4 bases and the J segment 7 bases; nucleotides outside the gene matches: 9. CDR3 protein: CASSLGLAGGTQYF. The CDR3 DNA sequence: TGTGCCAGCAGCCTTGGACTAGCTGGGGGGACCCAGTACTTC.

The sample holds many counts of this clonotype. The CDR3 loop reads CASSRGTSGGAIQETQYF. The CDR3 region has the DNA TGTGCCAGCAGTCGAGGGACTAGCGGGGGGGCTATACAAGAGACCCAGTACTTC. The genes are TRBV7-2 and TRBJ2-5; TRBD2 matches 16 bases. The CDR3 totals 18 residues. The V and J ends lost 6 bases and 2 bases, in that order; junction bases with no gene match: 9. CDR1 SGHTA and CDR2 FQGNSA come from the germline V gene.

In its sample, this clonotype was seen many times. The rearrangement uses TRBV15 and TRBJ2-5, with D perhaps matching TRBD1 (5 bases). In germline, CDR1 is LNHNV, CDR2 YYDKDF (reference sequence). This CDR3 has 15 amino acids. Deletions cut 1 base from V and 2 bases from J, with 11 bases between. Written as DNA, the CDR3 is TGTGCCACCAGCAGAGCCTGGACACCGCAAGAGACCCAGTACTTC. This translates into CATSRAWTPQETQYF.

This chain uses TRBV4-3 with TRBJ2-1; either TRBD1 or TRBD2 may fit D (6 bases each). Germline V gene data show CDR1 as LGHNA and CDR2 as YSLEER. The ends were cut back, 0 bases at V and 9 bases at J, with 24 bases in the middle. This CDR3 is 18 amino acids long. As DNA, the CDR3 is TGCGCCAGCAGCCAAGATCCCAGGAGTGGGGGCGGGGACGGTGAGCAGTTCTTC. Its protein product is CASSQDPRSGGGDGEQFF.